These 16 T cell receptor beta chains were all obtained from the same sample, sequenced in a study of CD8+ T cells in alopecia areata. Investigators isolated RNA and reverse transcribed it into cDNA to act as the sequencing template. This table comes from immunoSEQ multiplex PCR, and its TCRdb copy is limited to in-frame clones, with some not included. The table lists 130,000 to 150,000 clones, approximately 49% of them singletons. The starting material was CD4+ T cells sorted from blood, obtained at week 0. The origin of the receptors is a human donor with alopecia areata.

V is TRBV5-1 and J is TRBJ2-5; a weak D match, TRBD2 (5 bases). In germline, CDR1 is SGHRS, CDR2 YFSETQ. Trimming removed 4 bases at V and 5 bases at J, with 9 bases between. The CDR3 has 12 amino acids. CDR3 residues: CASSEGRETQYF. The CDR3 region has the DNA TGCGCCAGCAGCGAGGGCCGGGAGACCCAGTACTTC.

The chain links TRBV6-6 to TRBJ1-5; a weak D match, TRBD1 (6 bases). Trimming left V 7 bases short and J 3 bases short, with 13 bases between. The CDR3 has 14 amino acids. Germline V gives CDR1 MNHNY, CDR2 SVGAGI (reference sequence). The CDR3 DNA reads as TGTGCCAGCACTTGGACAGAATTCAATCAGCCCCAGCATTTT. It encodes CASTWTEFNQPQHF.

The chain couples TRBV29-1 to TRBJ1-1; TRBD1 agrees at 9 bases. Trimming removed 5 bases from V and 5 bases from J; junction bases left unmatched: 9. CDR1 is SQVTM and CDR2 is ANQGSEA in the germline V gene. This CDR3 comprises 14 residues. The CDR3 DNA reads TGCAGCGTTACAGGACAGGGGTTTAAGACTGAAGCTTTCTTT. Amino acid sequence: CSVTGQGFKTEAFF. Looking up the rest from reference TRBV29-1 and TRBJ1-1 gives the full variable domain: SAVISQKPSRDICQRGTSLTIQCQVDSQVTMMFWYRQQPGQSLTLIATANQGSEATYESGFVIDKFPISRPNLTFSTLTVSNMSPEDSSIYLCSVTGQGFKTEAFFGQGTRLTVV.

This chain joins TRBV9 and TRBJ2-3, with 7 nucleotides matching TRBD2. With 2 bases clipped from V and 1 base from J, the junction kept 4 bases outside the gene matches. The germline CDR1 and CDR2 sequences are SGDLS and YYNGEE. CDR3 length equals 15 residues. Here the CDR3 reads CASSVSSGRTDTQYF. CDR3 bases: TGTGCCAGCAGCGTGAGTAGCGGGCGCACAGATACGCAGTATTTT. Looking up the rest from reference TRBV9 and TRBJ2-3 gives the full variable domain: DSGVTQTPKHLITATGQRVTLRCSPRSGDLSVYWYQQSLDQGLQFLIQYYNGEERAKGNILERFSAQQFPDLHSELNLSSLELGDSALYFCASSVSSGRTDTQYFGPGTRLTVL.

V is TRBV29-1 and J is TRBJ1-5; 7 bases line up with TRBD1. The CDR3 extends over 13 amino acids. Trimming at V came to 5 bases and at J to 3 bases, leaving 4 bases not matched to a gene. From germline, CDR1 is SQVTM and CDR2 ANQGSEA. CDR3 loop: CSVQDRNNQPQHF. The CDR3 DNA sequence: TGCAGCGTTCAGGACAGGAACAATCAGCCCCAGCATTTT.

The CDR3 protein is CASSQPGDQETQYF. The CDR3 region has the DNA TGCGCCAGCAGCCAACCGGGAGACCAAGAGACCCAGTACTTC. The chain combines TRBV4-3 with TRBJ2-5; D might be TRBD2 (6 bases). Deletions cut 2 bases from V and 0 bases from J, with 7 bases between. CDR3 length: 14 residues. CDR1 and CDR2 from the germline V gene are LGHNA and YSLEER.

V usage is TRBV5-1 and J usage is TRBJ1-2; no clear D. V gave up 0 bases and J gave up 8 bases, with 17 bases separating them. The CDR3 has 15 amino acids. The germline V gene encodes CDR1 SGHRS and CDR2 YFSETQ. Here the CDR3 reads CASSLAGQTMEGYTF. CDR3 DNA: TGCGCCAGCAGCTTGGCTGGTCAGACAATGGAGGGCTACACCTTC.

This clone was counted a few times. V usage is TRBV15 and J usage is TRBJ1-4, with D maybe TRBD1 (5 bases). The CDR3 extends over 12 amino acids. CDR1 LNHNV and CDR2 YYDKDF come from the germline V gene (reference sequence). V was pared by 5 bases and J by 8 bases, with 9 bases between. The CDR3 DNA reads as TGTGCCACCAGCCGACAGCGGGAAAAACTGTTTTTT. The encoded protein is CATSRQREKLFF. Combining the CDR3 with reference TRBV15 and TRBJ1-4 gives the whole variable domain DAMVIQNPRYQVTQFGKPVTLSCSQTLNHNVMYWYQQKSSQAPKLLFHYYDKDFNNEADTPDNFQSRRPNTSFCFLDIRSPGLGDTAMYLCATSRQREKLFFGSGTQLSVL.

The gene calls are TRBV29-1 and TRBJ2-2; D gene uncertain. V was cut by 4 bases and J by 5 bases, with 14 bases left in between. This CDR3 has 14 amino acids. Germline CDR1 and CDR2: SQVTM and ANQGSEA. This CDR3 reads CSVGFSVKTGELFF. In DNA, the CDR3 is TGCAGCGTTGGGTTCAGCGTGAAGACCGGGGAGCTGTTTTTT.

This chain uses TRBV29-1 with TRBJ2-7, with 8 bases matching TRBD1. Germline trimming cut 4 bases from V and 7 bases from J; bases unmatched to any gene: 9. Germline CDR1 and CDR2: SQVTM and ANQGSEA. The CDR3 has 13 amino acids. Here the CDR3 reads CSVATDRVKEQYF. Here the CDR3 DNA reads TGCAGCGTTGCGACGGACAGGGTTAAAGAGCAGTACTTC.

The CDR3 protein is CASRFSEEKLFF. In nucleotides, the CDR3 is TGTGCCAGCAGGTTCTCGGAGGAAAAACTGTTTTTT. The J gene is TRBJ1-4, the V gene TRBV2; D uncertain. CDR3 length: 12 amino acids. The germline V and J ends were trimmed by 6 bases and 8 bases, with 10 bases remaining between them. Germline V gene lookup returns CDR1 SNHLY and CDR2 FYNNEI.

The sample holds a few counts of this clone. The J gene is TRBJ2-2, the V gene TRBV7-8, with D perhaps matching TRBD2 (6 bases). V was pared by 2 bases and J by 0 bases, with 10 bases between. The CDR3 has 16 residues. CDR1 SGHVS and CDR2 FQNEAQ come from the germline V gene. CDR3 protein: CASSLLGTPNTGELFF. The CDR3 nucleotides read TGTGCCAGCAGCTTACTGGGGACTCCGAACACCGGGGAGCTGTTTTTT.

The V and J genes are TRBV15 and TRBJ2-7; weak D call: TRBD2 (6 bases). The V end was cut by 1 base, the J end by 2 bases, with 9 bases between. The CDR3 loop spans 14 amino acids. Germline values: CDR1 LNHNV, CDR2 YYDKDF (reference sequence). In DNA, the CDR3 is TGTGCCACCAGCAGAGGGGGGGAGGCCTACGAGCAGTACTTC. Residues: CATSRGGEAYEQYF.

V gene TRBV11-2 combines with J gene TRBJ2-7, with a tentative D call TRBD1 (5 bases). CDR1 and CDR2 from the germline V gene are SGHAT and FQNNGV. The CDR3 has 15 residues. Trimming left V 5 bases short and J 2 bases short, with 16 bases between. CDR3 sequence reads: CASSEPGIGTYEQYF. In DNA form, the CDR3 reads TGTGCCAGCAGCGAGCCAGGGATTGGGACCTACGAGCAGTACTTC. Together with reference TRBV11-2 and TRBJ2-7, the CDR3 gives the full variable domain: EAGVAQSPRYKIIEKRQSVAFWCNPISGHATLYWYQQILGQGPKLLIQFQNNGVVDDSQLPKDRFSAERLKGVDSTLKIQPAKLEDSAVYLCASSEPGIGTYEQYFGPGTRLTVT.

The genes are TRBV9 and TRBJ2-2, with TRBD1 as a possible D gene (5 bases). V was cut by 0 bases and J by 4 bases, with 10 bases left in between. This CDR3 has 15 residues. Germline-derived CDR1 and CDR2 are SGDLS and YYNGEE. The CDR3 sequence: CASSVVTGPTGELFF. CDR3 DNA: TGTGCCAGCAGCGTAGTCACAGGCCCCACCGGGGAGCTGTTTTTT.

CDR3 protein: CAWSVAGTGNTIYF. Here the CDR3 DNA reads TGTGCCTGGAGTGTGGCCGGGACGGGAAACACCATATATTTT. This chain connects TRBV30 to TRBJ1-3; D is perhaps TRBD1 (5 bases). Germline CDR1 reads GTSNPN; CDR2 reads SVGIG (reference sequence). V was trimmed by 0 bases and J by 4 bases, leaving 10 bases between them. CDR3 length: 14 residues.